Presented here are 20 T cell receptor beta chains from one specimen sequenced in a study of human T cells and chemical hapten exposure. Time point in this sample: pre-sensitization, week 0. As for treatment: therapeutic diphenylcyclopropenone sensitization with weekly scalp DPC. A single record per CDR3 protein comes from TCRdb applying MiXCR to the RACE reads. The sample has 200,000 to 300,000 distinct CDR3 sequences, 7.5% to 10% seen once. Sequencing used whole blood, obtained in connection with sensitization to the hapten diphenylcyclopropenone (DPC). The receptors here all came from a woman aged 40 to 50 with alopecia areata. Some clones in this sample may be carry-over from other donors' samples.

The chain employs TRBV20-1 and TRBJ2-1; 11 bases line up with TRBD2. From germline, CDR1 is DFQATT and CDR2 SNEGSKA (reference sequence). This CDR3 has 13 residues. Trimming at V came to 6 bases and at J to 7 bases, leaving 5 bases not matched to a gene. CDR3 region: CSAELAGDNEQFF. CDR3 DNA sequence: TGCAGTGCCGAACTAGCGGGAGATAATGAGCAGTTCTTC.

CDR3 residues: CASSVQSGSSYNEQFF. The CDR3 DNA sequence: TGTGCCAGCAGTGTACAAAGCGGGAGCTCCTACAATGAGCAGTTCTTC. The chain uses TRBV6-1 and TRBJ2-1; TRBD2 matches at 8 bases. The ends lost 4 bases at V and 0 bases at J; junction bases unmatched: 5. This CDR3 has 16 amino acids. Germline CDR1 is MNHNS and CDR2 is SASEGT.

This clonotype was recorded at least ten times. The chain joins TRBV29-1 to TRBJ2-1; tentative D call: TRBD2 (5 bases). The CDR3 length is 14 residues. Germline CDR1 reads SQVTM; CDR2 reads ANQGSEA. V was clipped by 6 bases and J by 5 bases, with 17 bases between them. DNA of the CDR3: TGCAGCGTCCGGGGTTCCCGTACCGACAATGAGCAGTTCTTC. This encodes CSVRGSRTDNEQFF.

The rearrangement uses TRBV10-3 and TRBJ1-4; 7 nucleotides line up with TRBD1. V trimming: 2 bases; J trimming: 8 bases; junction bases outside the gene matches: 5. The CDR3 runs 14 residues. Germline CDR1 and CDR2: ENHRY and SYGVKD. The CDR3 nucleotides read TGTGCCATCAGTGAGGACAGGGCTGAGGAAAAACTGTTTTTT. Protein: CAISEDRAEEKLFF.

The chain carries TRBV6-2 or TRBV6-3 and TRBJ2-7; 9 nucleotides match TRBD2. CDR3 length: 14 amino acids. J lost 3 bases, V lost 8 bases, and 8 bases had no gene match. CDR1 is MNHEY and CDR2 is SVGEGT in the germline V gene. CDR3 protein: CASLAGVFVYEQYF. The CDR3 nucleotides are TGTGCCAGCTTAGCGGGAGTATTCGTCTACGAGCAGTACTTC.

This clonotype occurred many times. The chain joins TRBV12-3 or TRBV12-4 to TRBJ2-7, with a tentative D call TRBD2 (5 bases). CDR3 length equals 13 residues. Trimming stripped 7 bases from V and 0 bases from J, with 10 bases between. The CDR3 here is CASKIGVSYEQYF. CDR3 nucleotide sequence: TGTGCCAGCAAAATCGGGGTCTCCTACGAGCAGTACTTC.

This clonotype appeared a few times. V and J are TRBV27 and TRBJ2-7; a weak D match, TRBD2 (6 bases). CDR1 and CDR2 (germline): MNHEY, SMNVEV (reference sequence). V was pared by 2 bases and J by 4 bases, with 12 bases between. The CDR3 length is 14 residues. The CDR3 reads CASSLLGGEYEQYF. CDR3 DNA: TGTGCCAGCAGTTTACTAGGAGGGGAGTACGAGCAGTACTTC.

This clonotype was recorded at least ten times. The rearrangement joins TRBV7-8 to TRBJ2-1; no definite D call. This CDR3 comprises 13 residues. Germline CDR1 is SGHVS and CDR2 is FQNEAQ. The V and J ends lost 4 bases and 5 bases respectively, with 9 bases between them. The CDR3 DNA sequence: TGTGCCAGCAGCTCTCTAAGCCACAATGAGCAGTTCTTC. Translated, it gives CASSSLSHNEQFF.

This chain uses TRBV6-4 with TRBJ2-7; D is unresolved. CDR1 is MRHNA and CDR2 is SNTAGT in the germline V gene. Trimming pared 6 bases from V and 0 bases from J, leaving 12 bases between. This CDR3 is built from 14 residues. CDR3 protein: CASRETPSSYEQYF. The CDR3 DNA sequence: TGTGCCAGCAGGGAGACTCCGAGCTCCTACGAGCAGTACTTC.

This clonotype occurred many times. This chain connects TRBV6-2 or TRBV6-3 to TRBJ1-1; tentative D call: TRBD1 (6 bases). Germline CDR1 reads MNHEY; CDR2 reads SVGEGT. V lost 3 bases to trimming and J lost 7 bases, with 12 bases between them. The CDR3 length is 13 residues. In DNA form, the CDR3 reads TGTGCCAGCAGTTATCGGGACATCAGTGAAGCTTTCTTT. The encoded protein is CASSYRDISEAFF.

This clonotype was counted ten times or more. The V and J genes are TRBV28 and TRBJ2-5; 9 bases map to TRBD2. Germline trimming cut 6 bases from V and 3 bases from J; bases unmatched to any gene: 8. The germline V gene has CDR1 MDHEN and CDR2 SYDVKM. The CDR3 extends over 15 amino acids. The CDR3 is CASRSSGRNEETQYF. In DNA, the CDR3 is TGTGCCAGCAGGTCAAGCGGGAGGAATGAAGAGACCCAGTACTTC.

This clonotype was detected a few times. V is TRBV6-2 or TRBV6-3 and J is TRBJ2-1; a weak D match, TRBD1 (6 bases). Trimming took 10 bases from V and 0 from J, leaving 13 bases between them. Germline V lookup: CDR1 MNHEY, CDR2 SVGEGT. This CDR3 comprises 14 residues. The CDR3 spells CATLRTASYNEQFF. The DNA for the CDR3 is TGTGCCACCCTGAGGACAGCCTCCTACAATGAGCAGTTCTTC.

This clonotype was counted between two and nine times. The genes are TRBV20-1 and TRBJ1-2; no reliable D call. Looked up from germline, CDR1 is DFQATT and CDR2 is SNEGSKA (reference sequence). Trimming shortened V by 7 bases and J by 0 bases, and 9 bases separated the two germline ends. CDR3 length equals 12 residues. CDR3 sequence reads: CSVSKPNYGYTF. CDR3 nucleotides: TGCAGTGTGTCCAAACCTAACTATGGCTACACCTTC.

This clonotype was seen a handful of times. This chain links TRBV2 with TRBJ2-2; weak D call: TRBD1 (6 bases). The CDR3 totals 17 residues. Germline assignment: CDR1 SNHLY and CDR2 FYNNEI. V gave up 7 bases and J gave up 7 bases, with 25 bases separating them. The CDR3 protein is CASTSVPQGGFHGELFF. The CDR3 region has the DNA TGTGCCAGCACCAGCGTCCCACAGGGCGGGTTTCACGGGGAGCTGTTTTTT. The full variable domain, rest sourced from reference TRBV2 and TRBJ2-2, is EPEVTQTPSHQVTQMGQEVILRCVPISNHLYFYWYRQILGQKVEFLVSFYNNEISEKSEIFDDQFSVERPDGSNFTLKIRSTKLEDSAMYFCASTSVPQGGFHGELFFGEGSRLTVL.

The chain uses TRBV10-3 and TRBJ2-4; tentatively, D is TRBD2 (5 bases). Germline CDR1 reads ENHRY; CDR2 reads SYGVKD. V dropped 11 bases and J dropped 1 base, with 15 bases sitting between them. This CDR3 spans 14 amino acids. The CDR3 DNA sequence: TGTGCCGCAGGAGGCGGAGTTGCCAAAAACATTCAGTACTTC. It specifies CAAGGGVAKNIQYF.

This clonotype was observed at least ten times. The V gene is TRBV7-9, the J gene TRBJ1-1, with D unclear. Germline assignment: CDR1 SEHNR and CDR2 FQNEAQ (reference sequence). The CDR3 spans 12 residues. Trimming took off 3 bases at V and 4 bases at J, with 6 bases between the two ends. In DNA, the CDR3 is TGTGCCAGCAGCTTTTCGGCCACTGAAGCTTTCTTT. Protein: CASSFSATEAFF. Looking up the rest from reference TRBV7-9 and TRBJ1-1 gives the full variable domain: DTGVSQNPRHKITKRGQNVTFRCDPISEHNRLYWYRQTLGQGPEFLTYFQNEAQLEKSRLLSDRFSAERPKGSFSTLEIQRTEQGDSAMYLCASSFSATEAFFGQGTRLTVV.

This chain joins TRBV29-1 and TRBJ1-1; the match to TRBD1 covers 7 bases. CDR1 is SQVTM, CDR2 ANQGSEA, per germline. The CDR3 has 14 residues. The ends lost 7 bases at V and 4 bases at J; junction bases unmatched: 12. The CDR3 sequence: CSAARQGRGTEAFF. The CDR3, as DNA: TGCAGCGCCGCCCGACAGGGTCGAGGCACTGAAGCTTTCTTT. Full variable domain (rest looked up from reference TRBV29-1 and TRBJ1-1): SAVISQKPSRDICQRGTSLTIQCQVDSQVTMMFWYRQQPGQSLTLIATANQGSEATYESGFVIDKFPISRPNLTFSTLTVSNMSPEDSSIYLCSAARQGRGTEAFFGQGTRLTVV.

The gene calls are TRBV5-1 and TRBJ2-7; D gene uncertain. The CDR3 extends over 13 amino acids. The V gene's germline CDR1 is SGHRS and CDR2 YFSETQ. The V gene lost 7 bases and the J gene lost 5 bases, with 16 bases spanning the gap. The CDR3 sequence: CASRRSLSHEQYF. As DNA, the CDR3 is TGCGCCAGCCGTCGCTCGCTTTCCCACGAGCAGTACTTC.

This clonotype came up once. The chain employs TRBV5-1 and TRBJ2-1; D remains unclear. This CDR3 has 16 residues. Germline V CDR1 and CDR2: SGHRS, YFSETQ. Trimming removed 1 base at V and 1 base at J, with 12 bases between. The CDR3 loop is CASSLLATTSYNEQFF. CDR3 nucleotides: TGCGCCAGCAGCTTGTTGGCTACCACATCCTACAATGAGCAGTTCTTC.

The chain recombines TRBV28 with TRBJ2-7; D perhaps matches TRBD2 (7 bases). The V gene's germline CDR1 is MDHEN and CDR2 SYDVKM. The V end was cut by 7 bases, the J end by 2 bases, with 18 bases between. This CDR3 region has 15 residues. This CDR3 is CASTWRRGTTYEQYF. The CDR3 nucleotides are TGTGCCAGCACTTGGAGGAGGGGGACTACCTACGAGCAGTACTTC.